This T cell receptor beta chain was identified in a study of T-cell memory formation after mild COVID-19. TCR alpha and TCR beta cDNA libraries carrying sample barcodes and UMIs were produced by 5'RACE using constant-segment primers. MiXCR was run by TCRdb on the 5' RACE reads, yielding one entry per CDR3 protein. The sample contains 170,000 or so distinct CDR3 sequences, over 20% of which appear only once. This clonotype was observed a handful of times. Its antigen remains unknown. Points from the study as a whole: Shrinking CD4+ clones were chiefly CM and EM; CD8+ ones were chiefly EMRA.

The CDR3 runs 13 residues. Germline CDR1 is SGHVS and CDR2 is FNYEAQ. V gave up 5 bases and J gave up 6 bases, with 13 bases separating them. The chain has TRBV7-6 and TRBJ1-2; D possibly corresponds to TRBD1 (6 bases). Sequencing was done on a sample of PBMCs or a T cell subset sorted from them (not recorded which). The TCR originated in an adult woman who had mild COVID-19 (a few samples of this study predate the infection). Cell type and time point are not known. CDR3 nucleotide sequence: TGTGCCAGCAGCGTCGACAGGCTCCATGGCTACACCTTC. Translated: CASSVDRLHGYTF.